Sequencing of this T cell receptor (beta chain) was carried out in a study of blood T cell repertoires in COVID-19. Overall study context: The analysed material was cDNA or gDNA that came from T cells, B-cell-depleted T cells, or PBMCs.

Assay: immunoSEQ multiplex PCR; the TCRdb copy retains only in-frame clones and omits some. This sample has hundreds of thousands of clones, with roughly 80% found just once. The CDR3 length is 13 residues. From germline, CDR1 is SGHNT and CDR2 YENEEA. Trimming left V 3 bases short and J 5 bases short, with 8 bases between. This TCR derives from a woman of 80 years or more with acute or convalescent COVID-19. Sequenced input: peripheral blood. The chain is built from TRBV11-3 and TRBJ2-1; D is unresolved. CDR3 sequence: CASSFGHNNEQFF. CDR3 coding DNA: TGTGCCAGCAGCTTTGGCCACAACAATGAGCAGTTCTTC. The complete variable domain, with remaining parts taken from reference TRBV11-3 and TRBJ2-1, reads EAGVVQSPRYKIIEKKQPVAFWCNPISGHNTLYWYLQNLGQGPELLIRYENEEAVDDSQLPKDRFSAERLKGVDSTLKIQPAELGDSAVYLCASSFGHNNEQFFGPGTRLTVL.